At least ten counts were recorded for the clone carrying this TCR beta chain. Its antigen remains unknown. CMV status came from CD4+ IFNgamma after overnight CMV lysate stimulation. These data come from a study of naive and memory T cell subsets. General study results and limits: Naive repertoires, especially CD8, held a few larger clonotypes, possibly memory cells re-expressing CD45RA. Gini index rose across naive, CM, EM and EMRA in CD4 and CD8.

The CDR3 sequence is 18 residues long. CDR1 is MNHEY and CDR2 is SVGEGT in the germline V gene. V lost 0 bases and J 2 bases, leaving 17 bases between the germline ends. Both TRBC1 and TRBC2 were covered by a beta constant-region primer of two equimolar oligonucleotides. Four rounds of PCR amplified the ligated cDNA using nested alpha and beta constant-region primers plus SP2. An oligonucleotide with the SP2 primer and a 12-nucleotide UMI was ligated to the cDNA 3' end. MiXCR, run by TCRdb on the UMI-ligation and nested PCR reads, gives a single entry per CDR3 protein. The table includes tens of thousands of distinct CDR3 sequences, roughly 9.3% detected once.

Sequenced sample: naive CD8+ T cells from blood. The gene calls are TRBV6-2 or TRBV6-3 and TRBJ2-1; no reliable D call. The clonotype originates from a human donor in good health. CDR3 sequence: CASSYSGVVKSAYNEQFF. CDR3 in DNA: TGTGCCAGCAGTTACTCGGGCGTAGTTAAATCGGCCTACAATGAGCAGTTCTTC.